This T cell receptor beta chain was sequenced during a study of blood T cell repertoires in COVID-19. Study at large: Italy, Spain and the United States were the sources of the convalescent and acute COVID-19 samples. T cells, B-cell-depleted T cells, or PBMCs provided the cDNA or gDNA that served as material.

Methods used by the authors: Amplification of reference gene primers provided the estimated nucleated cell counts. Clones were read by immunoSEQ multiplex PCR, and TCRdb kept only the in-frame ones, dropping some. The V and J calls and the clone size are those of that table, but D and trimming were determined from the DNA. Of tens of thousands of clones listed, 82% were seen once; the top ten hold 4.1%. Notes on this clone: At one end the junction does not follow the germline gene, possibly because of a read error.

The sequence was obtained from a woman in her fifties or sixties with acute or convalescent COVID-19. The source material was peripheral blood.

CDR3: CASSPRLAGLTDAQYF. The CDR3 bases are TGTGCCAGCAGTCCCAGACTAGCGGGGCTCACAGATGCGCAGTATTTT. The V and J genes are TRBV28 and TRBJ2-3; 11 bases fit TRBD2. The CDR3 is 16 residues long. Germline CDR1 and CDR2: MDHEN and SYDVKM.